A selection of T cell receptor beta chains follows, all from one sample in a study of naive and memory T cell subsets. One entry per CDR3 protein results from TCRdb running MiXCR on the UMI-ligation and nested PCR reads. The sample yields under 100,000 distinct CDR3 sequences, 7% to 8% seen once. Sequences were obtained from central memory CD4+ T cells from blood. The receptors stem from a human donor in good health. Both conserved end residues are part of each CDR3. D genes are given only for firm matches. Size values are once, few and many counts, or a class for expanded clones, and some rows have none.

abundance | d_gene | j_gene | v_gene | CDR3nt | CDR3aa
many | - | TRBJ1-5 | TRBV6-1 | TGTGCCAGCAGTGCCCGCTGGGACCAGCCCCAGCATTTT | CASSARWDQPQHF
many | TRBD2 | TRBJ2-3 | TRBV24-1 | TGTGCCACCAGTGATTACGTAGCGGGGAAGACAGATACGCAGTATTTT | CATSDYVAGKTDTQYF
- | - | TRBJ2-7 | TRBV7-2 | TGTGCCAGCAGCTTAGGGCCCAAGGACGAGCAGTACTTC | CASSLGPKDEQYF
many | - | TRBJ2-7 | TRBV29-1 | TGCAGAATGCGGGGCAGGGAGCAGTACTTC | CRMRGREQYF
few | - | TRBJ2-3 | TRBV2 | TGTGCCAGCACCGCCAACGGGGCGGGCGCAGATACGCAGTATTTT | CASTANGAGADTQYF
many | TRBD1 | TRBJ1-6 | TRBV7-2 | TGTGCCAGCAGCCCCCAGGGGGCAGGGGTCTATAATTCACCCCTCCACTTT | CASSPQGAGVYNSPLHF
medium-sized | - | TRBJ1-4 | TRBV7-9 | TGTGCCAGCAGCTTATTGACAGCAACTAATGAAAAACTGTTTTTT | CASSLLTATNEKLFF
few | - | TRBJ1-5 | TRBV2 | TGTGCCAGCAGTTTCCTTGGCGGGGGCAATCAGCCCCAGCATTTT | CASSFLGGGNQPQHF
- | - | TRBJ2-3 | TRBV6-1 | TGTGCCAGCAAAACAGCCTCTAGCACAGATACGCAGTATTTT | CASKTASSTDTQYF
- | - | TRBJ2-7 | TRBV24-1 | TGTGCCACCAGTGACTCGACGGAAACCTACTACGAGCAGTACTTC | CATSDSTETYYEQYF
many | TRBD1 | TRBJ2-1 | TRBV29-1 | TGCAGCGCCAGGACAGGGGGGTACAATGAGCAGTTCTTC | CSARTGGYNEQFF
- | TRBD2 | TRBJ2-3 | TRBV7-3 | TGTGCCAGCAGCTTACGTCTAGCGGGATTCACAGATACGCAGTATTTT | CASSLRLAGFTDTQYF
many | - | TRBJ1-2 | TRBV6-1 | TGTGCCAGCAGAGGGGGGCAGGTCGGTTATGGCTACACCTTC | CASRGGQVGYGYTF
medium-sized | - | TRBJ2-6 | TRBV11-3 | TGTGCCAGCAGCTTAGTTTCAGCAGCCCTGACTGGGGCCAACGTCCTGACTTTC | CASSLVSAALTGANVLTF